This T cell receptor beta chain was recorded in a study of blood T cell repertoires in COVID-19. This clone has only one observation. TCRdb keeps only in-frame clones here, not all; method: immunoSEQ multiplex PCR. The table shows roughly 100,000 clones, with roughly 87% occurring only once. The sequence was obtained from a man aged 45 to 65 with active COVID-19. Sequenced: peripheral blood.

CDR3 protein: CASSPRQGAIVDSNQPQHF. In nucleotides, the CDR3 is TGTGCCAGTAGTCCTCGACAGGGGGCTATTGTAGATAGCAATCAGCCCCAGCATTTT. The chain recombines TRBV19 with TRBJ1-5; the match to TRBD1 covers 10 bases. Germline CDR1 reads LNHDA; CDR2 reads SQIVND (reference sequence). Trimming took 5 bases from V and 0 from J; bases not matched to a gene: 13. This CDR3 contains 19 residues.